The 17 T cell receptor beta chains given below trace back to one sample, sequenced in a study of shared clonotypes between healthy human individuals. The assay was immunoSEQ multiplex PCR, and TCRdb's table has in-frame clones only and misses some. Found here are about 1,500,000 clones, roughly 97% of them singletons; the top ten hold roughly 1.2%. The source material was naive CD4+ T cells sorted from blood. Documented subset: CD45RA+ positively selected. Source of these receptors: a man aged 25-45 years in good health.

The CDR3 region is CASSSAGGWTGELFF. In DNA form, the CDR3 reads TGTGCCAGCAGCTCAGCGGGAGGGTGGACCGGGGAGCTGTTTTTT. The chain links TRBV2 to TRBJ2-2; 10 bases match TRBD2. Germline CDR1 SNHLY, CDR2 FYNNEI. This CDR3 is built from 15 residues. Trimming removed 6 bases from V and 5 bases from J; junction bases left unmatched: 6.

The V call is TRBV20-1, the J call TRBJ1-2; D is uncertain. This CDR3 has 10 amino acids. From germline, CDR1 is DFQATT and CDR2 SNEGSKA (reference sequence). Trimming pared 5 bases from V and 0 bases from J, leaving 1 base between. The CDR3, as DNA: TGCAGTGCTCCTAACTATGGCTACACCTTC. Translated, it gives CSAPNYGYTF.

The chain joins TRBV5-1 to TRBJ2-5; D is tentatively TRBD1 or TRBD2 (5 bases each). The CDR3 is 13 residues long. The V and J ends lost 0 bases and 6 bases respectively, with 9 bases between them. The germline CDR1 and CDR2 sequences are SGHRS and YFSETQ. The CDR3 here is CASSLGREKTQYF. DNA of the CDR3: TGCGCCAGCAGCTTGGGCAGGGAGAAGACCCAGTACTTC. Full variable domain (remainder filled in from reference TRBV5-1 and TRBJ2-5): KAGVTQTPRYLIKTRGQQVTLSCSPISGHRSVSWYQQTPGQGLQFLFEYFSETQRNKGNFPGRFSGRQFSNSRSEMNVSTLELGDSALYLCASSLGREKTQYFGPGTRLLVL.

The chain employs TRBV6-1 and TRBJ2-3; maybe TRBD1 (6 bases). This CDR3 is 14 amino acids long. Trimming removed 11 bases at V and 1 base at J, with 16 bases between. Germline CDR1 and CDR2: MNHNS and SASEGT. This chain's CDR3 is CAAKDSFGTDTQYF. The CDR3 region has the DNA TGTGCCGCAAAGGACAGTTTTGGCACAGATACGCAGTATTTT.

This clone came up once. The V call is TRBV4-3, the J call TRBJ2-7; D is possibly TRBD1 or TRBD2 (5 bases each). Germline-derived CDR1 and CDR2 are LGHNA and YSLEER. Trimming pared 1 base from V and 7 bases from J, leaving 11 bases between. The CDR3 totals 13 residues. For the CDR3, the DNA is TGCGCCAGCAGCCAAGTGGACTGGGGGGAGCAGTACTTC. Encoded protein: CASSQVDWGEQYF.

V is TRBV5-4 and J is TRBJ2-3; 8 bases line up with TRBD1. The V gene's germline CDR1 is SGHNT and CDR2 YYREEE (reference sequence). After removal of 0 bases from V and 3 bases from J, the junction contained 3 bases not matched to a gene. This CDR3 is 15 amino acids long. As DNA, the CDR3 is TGTGCCAGCAGCTTGGCGCAGGGGGCAACAGATACGCAGTATTTT. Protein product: CASSLAQGATDTQYF.

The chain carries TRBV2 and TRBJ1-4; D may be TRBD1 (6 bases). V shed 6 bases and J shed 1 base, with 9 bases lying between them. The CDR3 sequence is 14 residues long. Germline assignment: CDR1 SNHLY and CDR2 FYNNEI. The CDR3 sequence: CASRVGQTNEKLFF. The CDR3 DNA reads TGTGCCAGCAGGGTGGGACAAACTAATGAAAAACTGTTTTTT.

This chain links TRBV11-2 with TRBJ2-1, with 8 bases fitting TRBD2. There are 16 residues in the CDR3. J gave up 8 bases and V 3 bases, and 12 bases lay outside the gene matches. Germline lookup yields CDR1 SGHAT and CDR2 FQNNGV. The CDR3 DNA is TGTGCCAGCAGCTTCGGGCGGAGAGCGGGAGCAGATGAGCAGTTCTTC. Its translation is CASSFGRRAGADEQFF. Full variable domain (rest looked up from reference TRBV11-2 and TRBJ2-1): EAGVAQSPRYKIIEKRQSVAFWCNPISGHATLYWYQQILGQGPKLLIQFQNNGVVDDSQLPKDRFSAERLKGVDSTLKIQPAKLEDSAVYLCASSFGRRAGADEQFFGPGTRLTVL.

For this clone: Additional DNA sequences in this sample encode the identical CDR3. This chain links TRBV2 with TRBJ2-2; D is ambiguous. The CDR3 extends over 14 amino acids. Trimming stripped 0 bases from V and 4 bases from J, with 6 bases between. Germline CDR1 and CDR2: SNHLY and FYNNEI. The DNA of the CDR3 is TGTGCCAGCAGTGAAGCGGGGTTCACCGGGGAGCTGTTTTTT. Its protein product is CASSEAGFTGELFF.

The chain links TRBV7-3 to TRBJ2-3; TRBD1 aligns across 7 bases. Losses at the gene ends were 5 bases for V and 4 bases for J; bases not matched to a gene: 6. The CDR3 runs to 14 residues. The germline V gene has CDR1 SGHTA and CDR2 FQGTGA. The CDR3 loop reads CASSQDRWSDTQYF. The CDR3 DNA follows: TGTGCCAGCAGCCAGGACAGGTGGTCAGATACGCAGTATTTT.

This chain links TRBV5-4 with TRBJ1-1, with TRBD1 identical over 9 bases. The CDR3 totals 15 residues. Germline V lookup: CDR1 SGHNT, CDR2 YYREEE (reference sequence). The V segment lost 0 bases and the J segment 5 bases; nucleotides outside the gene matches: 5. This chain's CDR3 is CASSLVRTGATEAFF. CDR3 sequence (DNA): TGTGCCAGCAGCTTGGTCCGGACAGGGGCAACTGAAGCTTTCTTT.

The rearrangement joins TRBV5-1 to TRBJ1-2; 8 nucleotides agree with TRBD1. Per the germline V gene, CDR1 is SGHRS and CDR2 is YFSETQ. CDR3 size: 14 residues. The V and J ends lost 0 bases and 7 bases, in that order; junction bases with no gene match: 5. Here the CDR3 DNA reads TGCGCCAGCAGCTTGGTGTCCCAGGGGGCTGGCTACACCTTC. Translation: CASSLVSQGAGYTF.

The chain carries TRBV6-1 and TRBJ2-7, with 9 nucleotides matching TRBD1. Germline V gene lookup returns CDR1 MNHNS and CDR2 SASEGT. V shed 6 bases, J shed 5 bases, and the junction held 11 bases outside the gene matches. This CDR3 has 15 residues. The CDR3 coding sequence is TGTGCCAGCAGGGACGACCGGGACAGGGTCGACGAGCAGTACTTC. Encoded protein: CASRDDRDRVDEQYF.

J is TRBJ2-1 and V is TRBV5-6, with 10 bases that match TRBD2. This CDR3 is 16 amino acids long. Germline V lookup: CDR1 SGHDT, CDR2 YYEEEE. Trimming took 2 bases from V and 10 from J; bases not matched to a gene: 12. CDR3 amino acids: CASSFFGASGRLEQFF. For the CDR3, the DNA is TGTGCCAGCAGCTTTTTCGGGGCTAGCGGGAGACTGGAGCAGTTCTTC.

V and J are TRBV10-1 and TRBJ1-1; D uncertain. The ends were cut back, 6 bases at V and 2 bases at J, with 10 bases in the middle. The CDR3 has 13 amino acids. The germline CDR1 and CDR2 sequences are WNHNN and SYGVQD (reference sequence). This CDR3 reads CASRFSDNTEAFF. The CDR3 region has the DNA TGCGCCAGCAGGTTTAGTGATAACACTGAAGCTTTCTTT.

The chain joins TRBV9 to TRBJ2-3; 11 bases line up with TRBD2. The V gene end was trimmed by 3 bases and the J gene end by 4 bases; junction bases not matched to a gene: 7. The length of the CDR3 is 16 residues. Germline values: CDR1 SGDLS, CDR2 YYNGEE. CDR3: CASSDRLAGGADTQYF. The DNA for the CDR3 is TGTGCCAGCAGCGACCGTCTAGCGGGAGGAGCAGATACGCAGTATTTT.

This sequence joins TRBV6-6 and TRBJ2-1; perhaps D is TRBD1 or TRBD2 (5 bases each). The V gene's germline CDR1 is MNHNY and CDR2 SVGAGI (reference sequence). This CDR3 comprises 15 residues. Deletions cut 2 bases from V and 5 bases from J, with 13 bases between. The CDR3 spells CASSYGTTENNEQFF. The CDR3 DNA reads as TGTGCCAGCAGTTACGGGACCACAGAGAACAATGAGCAGTTCTTC.